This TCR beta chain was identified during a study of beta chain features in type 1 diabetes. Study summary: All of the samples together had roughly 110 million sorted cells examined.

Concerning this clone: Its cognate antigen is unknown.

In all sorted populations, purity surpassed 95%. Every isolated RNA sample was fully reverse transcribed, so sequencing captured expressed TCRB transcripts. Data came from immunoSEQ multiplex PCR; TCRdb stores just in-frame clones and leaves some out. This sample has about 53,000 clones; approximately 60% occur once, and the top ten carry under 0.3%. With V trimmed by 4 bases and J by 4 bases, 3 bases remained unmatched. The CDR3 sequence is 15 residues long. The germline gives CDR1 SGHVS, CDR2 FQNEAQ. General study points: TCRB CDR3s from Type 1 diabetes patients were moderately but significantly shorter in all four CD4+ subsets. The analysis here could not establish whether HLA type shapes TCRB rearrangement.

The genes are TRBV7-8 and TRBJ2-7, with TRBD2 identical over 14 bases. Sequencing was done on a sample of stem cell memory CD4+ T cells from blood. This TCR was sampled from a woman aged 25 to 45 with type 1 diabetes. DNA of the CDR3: TGTGCCAGCAGCTCAGGACTAGCGGGAGGATACGAGCAGTACTTC. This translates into CASSSGLAGGYEQYF.